This T cell receptor beta chain was captured in a study of beta chain features in type 1 diabetes. Study overall: The study found patients and healthy donors alike in age, gender and cell yields.

Study-wide results and caveats: Type 1 diabetes patients had TCRB CDR3s that were shorter (moderately but significantly so) in all four CD4+ subsets.

The germline CDR1 and CDR2 sequences are SEHNR and FQNEAQ (reference sequence). Trimming cost V 1 base and J 6 bases, with 6 bases left between them. This CDR3 has 13 residues. It was via CD45RO/CCR7/CD25/CD127/CD95/CD27 that CD4+ naive, central memory, regulatory and stem cell-like memory cells were sorted. Sorted populations were all over 98% pure. The table lists this clone with many counts. Its matching antigen is unknown. This specimen includes other DNA sequences encoding the same CDR3. Expressed TCRB transcripts were sequenced, since all the RNA that had been isolated was reverse transcribed. TCRdb's copy holds only in-frame clones and misses some; the assay was immunoSEQ multiplex PCR. The sample lists over 150,000 clones, around 8.5% seen once, with approximately 0.65% in the top ten.

The chain links TRBV7-9 to TRBJ2-2; D gene ambiguous. Sequencing was carried out using central memory CD4+ T cells from blood. This sequence originates from a man younger than 35 in good health. CDR3 protein: CASSLVGAGELFF. CDR3 DNA sequence: TGTGCCAGCAGCTTAGTAGGAGCCGGGGAGCTGTTTTTT.